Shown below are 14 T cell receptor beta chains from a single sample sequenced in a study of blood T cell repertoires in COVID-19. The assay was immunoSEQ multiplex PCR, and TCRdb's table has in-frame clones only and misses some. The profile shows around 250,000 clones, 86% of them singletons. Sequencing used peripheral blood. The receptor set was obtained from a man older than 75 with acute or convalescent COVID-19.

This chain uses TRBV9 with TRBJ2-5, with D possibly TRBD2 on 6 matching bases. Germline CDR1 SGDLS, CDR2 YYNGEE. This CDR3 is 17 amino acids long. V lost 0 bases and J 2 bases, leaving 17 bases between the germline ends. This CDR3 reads CASSVDLPGTLQETQYF. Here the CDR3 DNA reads TGTGCCAGCAGCGTAGATTTGCCAGGGACTCTACAAGAGACCCAGTACTTC.

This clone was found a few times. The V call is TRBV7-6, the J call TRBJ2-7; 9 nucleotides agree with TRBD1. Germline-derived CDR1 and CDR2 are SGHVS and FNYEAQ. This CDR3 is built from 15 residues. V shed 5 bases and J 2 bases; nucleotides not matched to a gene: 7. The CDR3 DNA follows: TGTGCCAGCAGCCCTCGTACAGGGGGCCCCTACGAGCAGTACTTC. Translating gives CASSPRTGGPYEQYF.

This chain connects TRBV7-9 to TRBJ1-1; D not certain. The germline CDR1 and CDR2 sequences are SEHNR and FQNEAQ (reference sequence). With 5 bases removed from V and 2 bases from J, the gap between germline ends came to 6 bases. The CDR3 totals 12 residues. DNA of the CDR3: TGTGCCAGCAGCCCACATAACACTGAAGCTTTCTTT. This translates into CASSPHNTEAFF.

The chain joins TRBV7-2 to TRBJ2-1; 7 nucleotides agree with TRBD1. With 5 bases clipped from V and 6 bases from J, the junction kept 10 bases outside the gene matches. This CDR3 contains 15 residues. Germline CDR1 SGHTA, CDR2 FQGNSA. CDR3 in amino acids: CASSPGTVSSNEQFF. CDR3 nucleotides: TGTGCCAGCAGCCCAGGGACAGTTTCGTCCAATGAGCAGTTCTTC.

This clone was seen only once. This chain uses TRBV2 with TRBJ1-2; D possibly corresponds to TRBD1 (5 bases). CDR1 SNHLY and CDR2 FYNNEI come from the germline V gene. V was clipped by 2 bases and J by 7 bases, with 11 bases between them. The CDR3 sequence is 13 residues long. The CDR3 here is CASSEYRSIGYTF. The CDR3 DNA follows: TGTGCCAGCAGTGAATACAGGTCGATTGGCTACACCTTC.

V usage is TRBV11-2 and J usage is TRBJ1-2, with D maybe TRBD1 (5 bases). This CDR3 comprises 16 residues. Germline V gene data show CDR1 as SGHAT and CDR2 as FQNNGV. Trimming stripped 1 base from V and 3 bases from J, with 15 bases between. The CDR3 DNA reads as TGTGCCAGCAGCTTAGGCCCGACAGCCGCCCACTATGGCTACACCTTC. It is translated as CASSLGPTAAHYGYTF. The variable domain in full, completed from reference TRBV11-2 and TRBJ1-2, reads EAGVAQSPRYKIIEKRQSVAFWCNPISGHATLYWYQQILGQGPKLLIQFQNNGVVDDSQLPKDRFSAERLKGVDSTLKIQPAKLEDSAVYLCASSLGPTAAHYGYTFGSGTRLTVV.

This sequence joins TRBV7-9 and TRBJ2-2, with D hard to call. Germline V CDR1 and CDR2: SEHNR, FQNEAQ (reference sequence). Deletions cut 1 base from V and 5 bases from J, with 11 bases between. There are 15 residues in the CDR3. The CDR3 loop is CASSLVSSPTGELFF. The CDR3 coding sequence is TGTGCCAGCAGCTTAGTTTCCAGTCCTACCGGGGAGCTGTTTTTT.

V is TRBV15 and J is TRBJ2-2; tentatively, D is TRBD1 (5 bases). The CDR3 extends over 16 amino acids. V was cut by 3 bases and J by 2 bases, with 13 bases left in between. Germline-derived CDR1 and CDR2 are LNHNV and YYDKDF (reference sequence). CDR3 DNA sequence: TGTGCCACCAGCAGCCCTGGACACTTTAACACCGGGGAGCTGTTTTTT. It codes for CATSSPGHFNTGELFF.

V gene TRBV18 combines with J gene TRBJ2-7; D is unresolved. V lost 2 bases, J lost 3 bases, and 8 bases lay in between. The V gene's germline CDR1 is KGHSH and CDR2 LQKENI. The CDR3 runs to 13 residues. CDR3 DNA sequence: TGTGCCAGCTCACCATCGCACAGCTACGAGCAGTACTTC. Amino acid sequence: CASSPSHSYEQYF.

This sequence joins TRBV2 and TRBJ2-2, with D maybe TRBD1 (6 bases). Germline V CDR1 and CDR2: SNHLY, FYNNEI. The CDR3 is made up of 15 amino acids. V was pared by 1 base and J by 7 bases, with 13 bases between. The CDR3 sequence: CASSEEGGQHGELFF. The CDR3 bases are TGTGCCAGCAGTGAAGAGGGTGGACAGCACGGGGAGCTGTTTTTT.

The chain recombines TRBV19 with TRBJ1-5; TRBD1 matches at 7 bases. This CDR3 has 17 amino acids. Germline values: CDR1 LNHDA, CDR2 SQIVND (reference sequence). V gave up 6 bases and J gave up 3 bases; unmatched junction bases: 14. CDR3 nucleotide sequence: TGTGCCAGTAGCAGCGGTGAGGGACAGCCGGACAATCAGCCCCAGCATTTT. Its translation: CASSSGEGQPDNQPQHF.

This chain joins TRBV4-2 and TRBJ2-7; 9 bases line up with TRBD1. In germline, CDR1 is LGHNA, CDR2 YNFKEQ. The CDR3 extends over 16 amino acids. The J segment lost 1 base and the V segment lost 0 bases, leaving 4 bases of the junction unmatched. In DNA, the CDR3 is TGTGCCAGCAGCCAAGAATCGACAGGGGGTTCCTACGAGCAGTACTTC. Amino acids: CASSQESTGGSYEQYF.

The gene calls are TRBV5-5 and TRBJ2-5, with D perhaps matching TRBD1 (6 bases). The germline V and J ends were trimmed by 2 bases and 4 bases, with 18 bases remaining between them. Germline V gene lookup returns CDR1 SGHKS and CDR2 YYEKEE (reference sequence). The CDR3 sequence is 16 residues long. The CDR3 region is CASSFQADRGVETQYF. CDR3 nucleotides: TGTGCCAGCAGCTTCCAAGCGGACAGAGGGGTAGAGACCCAGTACTTC.

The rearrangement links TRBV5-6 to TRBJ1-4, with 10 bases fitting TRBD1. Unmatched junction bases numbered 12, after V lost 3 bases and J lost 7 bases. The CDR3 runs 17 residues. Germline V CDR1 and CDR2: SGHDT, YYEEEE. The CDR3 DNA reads TGTGCCAGCAGCTCCCCGGACAGGGGGTTTCGGAGTGAAAAACTGTTTTTT. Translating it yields CASSSPDRGFRSEKLFF. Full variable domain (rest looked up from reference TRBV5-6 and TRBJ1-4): DAGVTQSPTHLIKTRGQQVTLRCSPKSGHDTVSWYQQALGQGPQFIFQYYEEEERQRGNFPDRFSGHQFPNYSSELNVNALLLGDSALYLCASSSPDRGFRSEKLFFGSGTQLSVL.